Below, 29 T cell receptor beta chains from the same sample are listed, as sequenced in a study of Ad26.COV2.S vaccination and SARS-CoV-2 variants. Treatment denoted: roughly 19 received Ad26.COV2.S at low or high dose, single or two shots; 5 received placebo; per-sample allocation not given. Sampling happened 63 days after the first vaccine or placebo injection. Sequencing was performed with immunoSEQ multiplex PCR; in TCRdb, only in-frame clones are kept and a portion is missing. The table records over 450,000 clones, around 89% of them present only once. This sample comprised peripheral blood, obtained in a trial of Ad26.COV2.S vaccine versus placebo. Receptor source: a person aged 18-60 years who received the Ad26.COV2.S COVID-19 vaccine or a placebo.

The DNA for the CDR3 is TGTGCCAGCAGTTTTAAAGGGAACACTGAAGCTTTCTTT. It encodes CASSFKGNTEAFF. This rearrangement joins TRBV28 to TRBJ1-1; D gene uncertain. This CDR3 comprises 13 residues. The V end was cut by 3 bases, the J end by 1 base, with 6 bases between. Germline V gene data show CDR1 as MDHEN and CDR2 as SYDVKM.

The chain carries TRBV5-1 and TRBJ1-5; D ambiguous. This CDR3 is 14 amino acids long. Trimming cost V 0 bases and J 3 bases, with 7 bases left between them. Per germline, CDR1 SGHRS and CDR2 YFSETQ. The CDR3 here is CASSLEGFNQPQHF. The DNA of the CDR3 is TGCGCCAGCAGCTTGGAAGGGTTCAATCAGCCCCAGCATTTT. The whole variable domain, filled in from reference TRBV5-1 and TRBJ1-5, reads KAGVTQTPRYLIKTRGQQVTLSCSPISGHRSVSWYQQTPGQGLQFLFEYFSETQRNKGNFPGRFSGRQFSNSRSEMNVSTLELGDSALYLCASSLEGFNQPQHFGDGTRLSIL.

The V and J genes are TRBV10-3 and TRBJ2-7; either TRBD1 or TRBD2 may fit D (5 bases each). The CDR3 loop spans 17 amino acids. V shed 0 bases and J shed 0 bases, with 15 bases lying between them. Germline assignment: CDR1 ENHRY and CDR2 SYGVKD. CDR3 nucleotide sequence: TGTGCCATCAGTGAGTCGAATAGAGCAGGGAGCTCCTACGAGCAGTACTTC. This gives the protein CAISESNRAGSSYEQYF.

This clone was seen only once. The chain joins TRBV4-2 to TRBJ1-6; 7 bases match TRBD1. The CDR3 loop spans 14 amino acids. With V trimmed by 6 bases and J by 8 bases, 7 bases remained unmatched. CDR1 LGHNA and CDR2 YNFKEQ come from the germline V gene. CDR3 bases: TGTGCCAGCAGGGAGACAGGGATGCATTCACCCCTCCACTTT. As protein: CASRETGMHSPLHF.

The V gene is TRBV4-1, the J gene TRBJ2-2, with D tentatively TRBD1 or TRBD2 (5 bases each). The CDR3 has 18 amino acids. Germline assignment: CDR1 MGHRA and CDR2 YSYEKL. The germline V and J ends were trimmed by 5 bases and 7 bases, with 26 bases remaining between them. The CDR3 sequence: CASSERDPYTRLGGELFF. As DNA, the CDR3 is TGCGCCAGCAGCGAACGGGACCCATACACCAGATTGGGCGGGGAGCTGTTTTTT.

The chain employs TRBV5-1 and TRBJ2-7, with D possibly matching TRBD2 (6 bases). The CDR3 is made up of 14 amino acids. V was shortened by 5 bases and J by 0 bases, with 12 bases between the two germline ends. Germline V gene data show CDR1 as SGHRS and CDR2 as YFSETQ. CDR3 in amino acids: CASRTPGSSYEQYF. CDR3 DNA: TGCGCCAGCAGGACCCCCGGGAGCTCCTACGAGCAGTACTTC.

V and J are TRBV6-5 and TRBJ2-7, with 8 positions matching TRBD1. Germline loops: CDR1 MNHEY, CDR2 SVGAGI. V lost 6 bases to trimming and J lost 3 bases; unmatched junction nucleotides: 10. The CDR3 totals 15 residues. For the CDR3, the DNA is TGTGCCAGCAGCGCATCGACAGGGGATTTCTACGAGCAGTACTTC. Residues: CASSASTGDFYEQYF.

Regarding this clone: Relative to the germline gene, one junction end is altered; a read error may explain this. The V call is TRBV7-7, the J call TRBJ2-5; D is undetermined. This CDR3 is built from 14 residues. The germline CDR1 and CDR2 sequences are SSHAT and FNYEAQ (reference sequence). In nucleotides, the CDR3 is TGTGCTAGCAGCCCCGGTCGTCTATGGGAGACCCAGTACTTC. It codes for CASSPGRLWETQYF. Supplemented by reference TRBV7-7 and TRBJ2-5, the full variable domain reads GAGVSQSPRYKVTKRGQDVTLRCDPISSHATLYWYQQALGQGPEFLTYFNYEAQPDKSGLPSDRFSAERPEGSISTLTIQRTEQRDSAMYRCASSPGRLWETQYFGPGTRLLVL.

A few counts support this clone. The V call is TRBV28, the J call TRBJ2-7; TRBD2 agrees at 9 bases. The germline CDR1 and CDR2 sequences are MDHEN and SYDVKM. V lost 5 bases to trimming and J lost 6 bases; unmatched junction nucleotides: 8. The CDR3 is 14 residues long. In DNA, the CDR3 is TGTGCCAGCAGTAGTCCGGGACTAGCTAGCGAGCAGTACTTC. Translation: CASSSPGLASEQYF.

The chain is built from TRBV7-9 and TRBJ1-4, with 7 positions matching TRBD1. The CDR3 is made up of 14 amino acids. Germline CDR1 is SEHNR and CDR2 is FQNEAQ (reference sequence). With 4 bases clipped from V and 4 bases from J, the junction kept 3 bases outside the gene matches. The CDR3 is CASSSGGLNEKLFF. CDR3 in DNA: TGTGCCAGCAGCTCAGGGGGGCTTAATGAAAAACTGTTTTTT.

The V call is TRBV6-2 or TRBV6-3, the J call TRBJ2-6; D call uncertain. This CDR3 has 16 residues. The V end lost 2 bases, the J end lost 0 bases, and 8 bases lay between the germline ends. CDR1 and CDR2 (germline): MNHEY, SVGEGT. The CDR3 DNA follows: TGTGCCAGCAGTTACGGGCAGAGCTCTGGGGCCAACGTCCTGACTTTC. Protein product: CASSYGQSSGANVLTF.

V is TRBV4-1 and J is TRBJ1-4; no clear D gene. Germline V gene sequence: CDR1 MGHRA, CDR2 YSYEKL. This CDR3 spans 15 amino acids. V was clipped by 1 base and J by 8 bases, with 14 bases between them. The CDR3 spells CASSQVPSVGEKLFF. CDR3 nucleotides: TGCGCCAGCAGCCAAGTCCCCAGTGTCGGCGAAAAACTGTTTTTT.

This chain's CDR3 is CASSMVNTGELFF. The CDR3 nucleotides read TGTGCCAGTAGTATGGTGAACACCGGGGAGCTGTTTTTT. The chain uses TRBV19 and TRBJ2-2; D remains ambiguous. Germline CDR1 LNHDA, CDR2 SQIVND (reference sequence). CDR3 length: 13 residues. The germline V and J ends were trimmed by 3 bases and 1 base, with 3 bases remaining between them.

The gene calls are TRBV30 and TRBJ1-2, with TRBD1 matching over 9 bases. CDR3 length: 14 residues. V lost 3 bases to trimming and J lost 3 bases; unmatched junction nucleotides: 5. From germline, CDR1 is GTSNPN and CDR2 SVGIG (reference sequence). Here the CDR3 reads CAWSGTGSDYGYTF. The CDR3 bases are TGTGCCTGGAGCGGGACAGGGTCCGACTATGGCTACACCTTC.

This rearrangement joins TRBV19 to TRBJ2-7; D may be TRBD1 (6 bases). Germline V gives CDR1 LNHDA, CDR2 SQIVND (reference sequence). V lost 4 bases, J lost 3 bases, and 13 bases lay in between. The CDR3 has 14 residues. CDR3: CASSTPGQDYEQYF. The CDR3 nucleotides are TGTGCCAGTAGTACCCCGGGACAAGACTACGAGCAGTACTTC.

Notes on this clone: Compared with germline, one end of the junction differs, possibly owing to a read error. The chain has TRBV7-7 and TRBJ2-2, with D perhaps being TRBD1 or TRBD2 (5 bases each). Germline CDR1 and CDR2: SSHAT and FNYEAQ (reference sequence). The CDR3 runs 15 residues. The CDR3 is CASSPWVGETGELFF. DNA of the CDR3: TGTGCTAGCAGCCCCTGGGTGGGGGAGACCGGGGAGCTGTTTTTT.

The genes are TRBV27 and TRBJ2-7; no firm D call. The germline V and J ends were trimmed by 6 bases and 10 bases, with 28 bases remaining between them. CDR1 and CDR2 from the germline V gene are MNHEY and SMNVEV (reference sequence). The CDR3 is 16 amino acids. The CDR3 nucleotides read TGTGCCAGCAGCAACCGGGCCAGTCAAGTGGCGTCGCCCCAGTACTTC. Protein sequence: CASSNRASQVASPQYF.

The chain has TRBV6-5 and TRBJ2-5; the D is unclear. Looked up from germline, CDR1 is MNHEY and CDR2 is SVGAGI. The CDR3 sequence is 13 residues long. CDR3 in amino acids: CGIRVPSLETQYF. Written as DNA, the CDR3 is TGTGGGATTAGGGTCCCGAGTCTAGAGACCCAGTACTTC.

This clone was seen just once. This sequence joins TRBV11-2 and TRBJ2-7; D is unresolved. V lost 2 bases, J lost 0 bases, and 8 bases lay in between. The length of the CDR3 is 14 residues. Germline V gene sequence: CDR1 SGHAT, CDR2 FQNNGV. The CDR3 here is CASSLLRSSYEQYF. The CDR3 bases are TGTGCCAGCAGCTTACTCAGGAGCTCCTACGAGCAGTACTTC.

V usage is TRBV30 and J usage is TRBJ2-3; 8 bases are shared with TRBD2. Trimming cost V 7 bases and J 2 bases; bases outside gene matches: 2. Germline CDR1 reads GTSNPN; CDR2 reads SVGIG (reference sequence). This CDR3 comprises 12 residues. The CDR3 region has the DNA TGTGCCTCGCGGGGGGACACAGATACGCAGTATTTT. It is translated as CASRGDTDTQYF.

The gene calls are TRBV19 and TRBJ2-7; 11 nucleotides align to TRBD1. This CDR3 contains 15 residues. V shed 5 bases, J shed 3 bases, and the junction held 6 bases outside the gene matches. Germline V gene data show CDR1 as LNHDA and CDR2 as SQIVND (reference sequence). The CDR3 coding sequence is TGTGCCAGTAGTGGGACGGGACAGGGGGTCTACGAGCAGTACTTC. It translates to CASSGTGQGVYEQYF.

This chain uses TRBV9 with TRBJ2-1; 13 bases line up with TRBD2. After removal of 2 bases from V and 8 bases from J, the junction contained 4 bases not matched to a gene. The CDR3 contains 15 residues. Germline lookup yields CDR1 SGDLS and CDR2 YYNGEE. The CDR3 DNA is TGTGCCAGCAGCGTGGGGACTAGCGGGGTCTATGAGCAGTTCTTC. This translates into CASSVGTSGVYEQFF. Combining the CDR3 with reference TRBV9 and TRBJ2-1 gives the whole variable domain DSGVTQTPKHLITATGQRVTLRCSPRSGDLSVYWYQQSLDQGLQFLIQYYNGEERAKGNILERFSAQQFPDLHSELNLSSLELGDSALYFCASSVGTSGVYEQFFGPGTRLTVL.

V is TRBV5-1 and J is TRBJ2-3; possibly TRBD2 for D (6 bases). V gave up 4 bases and J gave up 2 bases, with 11 bases separating them. CDR1 SGHRS and CDR2 YFSETQ come from the germline V gene. The CDR3 has 14 amino acids. The CDR3 loop reads CASSAGSLTDTQYF. The CDR3 region has the DNA TGCGCCAGCAGCGCGGGGTCGCTCACAGATACGCAGTATTTT.

CDR3 region: CASSLEGNGNQPQHF. DNA for the CDR3: TGTGCCAGCAGCTTAGAGGGGAACGGCAATCAGCCCCAGCATTTT. This chain connects TRBV7-2 to TRBJ1-5; maybe TRBD1 (5 bases). Germline loops: CDR1 SGHTA, CDR2 FQGNSA. The CDR3 is made up of 15 amino acids. Trimming left V 1 base short and J 2 bases short, with 9 bases between.

The chain joins TRBV7-9 to TRBJ1-2; no clear D. Germline CDR1 and CDR2: SEHNR and FQNEAQ (reference sequence). Trimming took off 9 bases at V and 1 base at J, with 12 bases between the two ends. The CDR3 contains 13 residues. CDR3 DNA sequence: TGTGCCAGTGTCGGCAGGAATAACTATGGCTACACCTTC. Protein product: CASVGRNNYGYTF. The variable domain in full, with the rest retrieved from reference TRBV7-9 and TRBJ1-2, is DTGVSQNPRHKITKRGQNVTFRCDPISEHNRLYWYRQTLGQGPEFLTYFQNEAQLEKSRLLSDRFSAERPKGSFSTLEIQRTEQGDSAMYLCASVGRNNYGYTFGSGTRLTVV.

This clone has only a few counts. The chain employs TRBV18 and TRBJ2-7; a possible D gene is TRBD1 (6 bases). The V gene's germline CDR1 is KGHSH and CDR2 LQKENI. Trimming took 3 bases from V and 3 from J, leaving 15 bases between them. The CDR3 runs to 15 residues. CDR3 bases: TGTGCCAGCTCACCCGTGGGACAAACTCACTACGAGCAGTACTTC. Encoded protein: CASSPVGQTHYEQYF.

This clone was counted a few times. V and J are TRBV11-2 and TRBJ1-3, with D unclear. This CDR3 is built from 14 residues. Trimming took off 4 bases at V and 1 base at J, with 8 bases between the two ends. Per the germline V gene, CDR1 is SGHAT and CDR2 is FQNNGV. DNA for the CDR3: TGTGCCAGCAGCTCCAGAATTTCTGGAAACACCATATATTTT. It encodes CASSSRISGNTIYF. The whole variable domain, filled in from reference TRBV11-2 and TRBJ1-3, reads EAGVAQSPRYKIIEKRQSVAFWCNPISGHATLYWYQQILGQGPKLLIQFQNNGVVDDSQLPKDRFSAERLKGVDSTLKIQPAKLEDSAVYLCASSSRISGNTIYFGEGSWLTVV.

The chain joins TRBV5-6 to TRBJ2-1; D not certain. Germline V CDR1 and CDR2: SGHDT, YYEEEE. This CDR3 has 14 residues. Deletions cut 2 bases from V and 4 bases from J, with 10 bases between. In DNA form, the CDR3 reads TGTGCCAGCAGCTTTGGCGGCCCATACAATGAGCAGTTCTTC. Protein: CASSFGGPYNEQFF.

CDR3 nucleotides: TGTGCCAGCAGCTTGGCGGGGGGCGGCGGGCGTAACAATGAGCAGTTCTTC. Protein sequence: CASSLAGGGGRNNEQFF. The chain carries TRBV5-6 and TRBJ2-1; TRBD2 is a possible D gene (7 bases). The CDR3 runs to 17 residues. Per germline, CDR1 SGHDT and CDR2 YYEEEE. V dropped 0 bases and J dropped 5 bases, with 18 bases sitting between them.